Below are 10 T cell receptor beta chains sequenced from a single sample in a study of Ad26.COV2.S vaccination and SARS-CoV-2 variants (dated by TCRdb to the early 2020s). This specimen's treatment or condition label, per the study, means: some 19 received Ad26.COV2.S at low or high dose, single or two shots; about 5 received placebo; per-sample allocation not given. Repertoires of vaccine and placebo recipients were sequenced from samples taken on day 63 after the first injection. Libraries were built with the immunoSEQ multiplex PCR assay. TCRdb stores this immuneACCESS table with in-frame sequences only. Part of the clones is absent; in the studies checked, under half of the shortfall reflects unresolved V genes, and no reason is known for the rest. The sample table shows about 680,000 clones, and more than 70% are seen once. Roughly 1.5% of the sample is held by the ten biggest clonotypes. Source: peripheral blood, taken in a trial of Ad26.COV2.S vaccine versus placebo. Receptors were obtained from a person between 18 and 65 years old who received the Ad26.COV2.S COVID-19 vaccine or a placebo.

CDR3 loop: CASSSPEAVRFF. CDR3 sequence (DNA): TGTGCCAGCAGTTCTCCGGAGGCCGTTCGGTTCTTC. V usage is TRBV5-8 and J usage is TRBJ2-1, with D possibly matching TRBD2 (5 bases). Trimming took off 5 bases at V and 15 bases at J, with 18 bases between the two ends. In germline, CDR1 is SGHTS, CDR2 YDEGEE. This CDR3 region has 12 residues. The full variable domain, completed using reference TRBV5-8 and TRBJ2-1, is EAGVTQSPTHLIKTRGQQATLRCSPISGHTSVYWYQQALGLGLQFLLWYDEGEERNRGNFPPRFSGRQFPNYSSELNVNALELEDSALYLCASSSPEAVRFFGPGTRLTVL.

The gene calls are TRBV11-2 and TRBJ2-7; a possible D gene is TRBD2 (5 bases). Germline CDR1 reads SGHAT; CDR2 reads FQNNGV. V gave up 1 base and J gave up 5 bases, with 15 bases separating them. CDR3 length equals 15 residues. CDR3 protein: CASSLGSRGVDEQYF. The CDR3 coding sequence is TGTGCCAGCAGCTTAGGGTCTCGGGGAGTCGACGAGCAGTACTTC.

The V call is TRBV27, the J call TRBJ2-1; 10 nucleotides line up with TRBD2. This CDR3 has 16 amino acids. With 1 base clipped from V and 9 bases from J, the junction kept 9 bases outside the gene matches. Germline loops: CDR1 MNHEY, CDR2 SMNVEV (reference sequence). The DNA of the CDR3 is TGTGCCAGCAGTTTATGGCTGGTGCCTAGCGGGAGTGAGCAGTTCTTC. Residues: CASSLWLVPSGSEQFF.

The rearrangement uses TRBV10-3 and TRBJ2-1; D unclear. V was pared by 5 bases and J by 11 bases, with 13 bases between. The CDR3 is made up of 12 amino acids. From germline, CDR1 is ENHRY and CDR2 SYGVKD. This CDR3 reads CAISNSGPQQFF. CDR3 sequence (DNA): TGTGCCATCAGTAATTCCGGGCCCCAGCAGTTCTTC.

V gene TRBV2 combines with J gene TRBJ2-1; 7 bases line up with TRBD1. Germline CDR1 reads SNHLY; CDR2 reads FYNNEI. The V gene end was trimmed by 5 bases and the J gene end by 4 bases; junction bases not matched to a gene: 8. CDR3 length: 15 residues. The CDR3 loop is CASSSTGAIYNEQFF. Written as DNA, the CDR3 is TGTGCCAGCAGTTCCACAGGGGCTATTTACAATGAGCAGTTCTTC.

DNA of the CDR3: TGTGCCAGCTCATCCGGGACAGGGATGAACACTGAAGCTTTCTTT. This sequence encodes CASSSGTGMNTEAFF. The rearrangement joins TRBV18 to TRBJ1-1; 9 bases are a match to TRBD1. Per germline, CDR1 KGHSH and CDR2 LQKENI. The CDR3 contains 15 residues. The ends lost 5 bases at V and 0 bases at J; junction bases unmatched: 4.

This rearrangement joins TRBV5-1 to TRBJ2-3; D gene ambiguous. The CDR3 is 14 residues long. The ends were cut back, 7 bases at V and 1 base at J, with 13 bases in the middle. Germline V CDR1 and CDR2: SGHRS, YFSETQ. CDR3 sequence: CASRWSTRTDTQYF. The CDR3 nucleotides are TGCGCCAGCCGGTGGAGTACTCGCACAGATACGCAGTATTTT.

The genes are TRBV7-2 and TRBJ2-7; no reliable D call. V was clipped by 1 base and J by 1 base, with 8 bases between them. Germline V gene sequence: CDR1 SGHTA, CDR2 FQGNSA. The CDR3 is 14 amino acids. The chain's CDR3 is CASSLGPDSYEQYF. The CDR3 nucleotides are TGTGCCAGCAGCTTAGGCCCGGATTCCTACGAGCAGTACTTC.

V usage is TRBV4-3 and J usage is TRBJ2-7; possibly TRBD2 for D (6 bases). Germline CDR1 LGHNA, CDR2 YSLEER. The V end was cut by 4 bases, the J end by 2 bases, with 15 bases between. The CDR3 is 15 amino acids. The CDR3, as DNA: TGCGCCAGCAGCCGGAATGCGGGCGGGGCCTACGAGCAGTACTTC. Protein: CASSRNAGGAYEQYF.

This chain's CDR3 is CASSPTGTGLEKLFF. The CDR3 nucleotides read TGTGCCAGCAGCCCAACCGGGACAGGGTTAGAAAAACTGTTTTTT. The chain employs TRBV7-2 and TRBJ1-4, with 9 bases fitting TRBD1. The germline V gene encodes CDR1 SGHTA and CDR2 FQGNSA. The CDR3 is 15 residues long. V lost 5 bases to trimming and J lost 8 bases; unmatched junction nucleotides: 9.